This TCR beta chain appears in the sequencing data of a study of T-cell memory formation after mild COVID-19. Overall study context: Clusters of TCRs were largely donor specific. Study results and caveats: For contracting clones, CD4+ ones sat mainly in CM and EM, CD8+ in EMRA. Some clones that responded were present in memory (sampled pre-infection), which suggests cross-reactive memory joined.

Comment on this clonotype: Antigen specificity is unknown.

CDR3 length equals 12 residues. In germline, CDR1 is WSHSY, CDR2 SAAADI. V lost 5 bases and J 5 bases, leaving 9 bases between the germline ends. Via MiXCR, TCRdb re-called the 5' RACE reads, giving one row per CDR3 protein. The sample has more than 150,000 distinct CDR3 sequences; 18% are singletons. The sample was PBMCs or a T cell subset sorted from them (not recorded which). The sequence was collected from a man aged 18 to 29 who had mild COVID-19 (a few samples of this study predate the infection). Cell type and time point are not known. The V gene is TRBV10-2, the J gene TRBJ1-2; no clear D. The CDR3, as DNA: TGCGCCAGCAGTTCGGGGAAGTATGGCTACACCTTC. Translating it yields CASSSGKYGYTF.